This record concerns one TCR beta chain sequence. As yet, its antigen is unknown. The analysis combined second doses at about 4 or about 12 weeks. TCRdb keeps only in-frame clones here, not all; method: immunoSEQ multiplex PCR. The data contain fewer than 85,000 clones, roughly 87% of them singletons. The CDR3 is 16 residues long. Germline CDR1 and CDR2: SGHRS and YFSETQ. V was pared by 4 bases and J by 1 base, with 10 bases of the junction left unmatched. The sample originates from a study of T cell responses to AZD1222 COVID-19 vaccine. Points from the study as a whole: Most donors were white British, females outnumbered males, and clonal diversity was possibly underestimated. Dominant at 160-218 and 743-854, vaccine-associated CD4 TCRs also spanned spike.

The receptor comes from an adult who received the AZD1222 COVID-19 vaccine. The sequencing used peripheral blood, collected 28 days after the second AZD1222 dose. This sequence joins TRBV5-1 and TRBJ1-1, with 7 nucleotides matching TRBD1. DNA of the CDR3: TGCGCCAGCAGCATCCGGACAGGCCGCCAGAACACTGAAGCTTTCTTT. Its protein product is CASSIRTGRQNTEAFF. Complete variable domain (other parts from reference TRBV5-1 and TRBJ1-1): KAGVTQTPRYLIKTRGQQVTLSCSPISGHRSVSWYQQTPGQGLQFLFEYFSETQRNKGNFPGRFSGRQFSNSRSEMNVSTLELGDSALYLCASSIRTGRQNTEAFFGQGTRLTVV.